The text below deals with one TCR beta chain. The data were obtained in a study of shared clonotypes between healthy human individuals. Study-wide context: Used for every donor were three CD4 naive, three CD4 memory, two CD8 naive and one CD8 memory plate.

The naive CD8 population came from CD45RO-negative cells selected for CCR7, without terminally differentiated effector memory CD45RA+ cells. CDR1 and CDR2 from the germline V gene are LNHDA and SQIVND (reference sequence). V lost 5 bases to trimming and J lost 2 bases; unmatched junction nucleotides: 2. The length of the CDR3 is 15 residues. Several immunoSEQ 96-well plates shared each subset's DNA, each plate a replicate. Using immunoSEQ multiplex PCR, the repertoire was profiled, and TCRdb retains in-frame clones only, with some absent. The table lists about 2.2 million clones, 93% of them singletons.

This sequence joins TRBV19 and TRBJ1-4; the match to TRBD1 covers 10 bases. The sample taken for sequencing was naive CD8+ T cells from PBMCs. The receptor's source is a man aged 18-30 years in good health. Some clones in this sample may be carry-over from other donors' samples. CDR3 in DNA: TGTGCCAGTAGTGACAGGGGGCCCACTAATGAAAAACTGTTTTTT. Protein sequence: CASSDRGPTNEKLFF.